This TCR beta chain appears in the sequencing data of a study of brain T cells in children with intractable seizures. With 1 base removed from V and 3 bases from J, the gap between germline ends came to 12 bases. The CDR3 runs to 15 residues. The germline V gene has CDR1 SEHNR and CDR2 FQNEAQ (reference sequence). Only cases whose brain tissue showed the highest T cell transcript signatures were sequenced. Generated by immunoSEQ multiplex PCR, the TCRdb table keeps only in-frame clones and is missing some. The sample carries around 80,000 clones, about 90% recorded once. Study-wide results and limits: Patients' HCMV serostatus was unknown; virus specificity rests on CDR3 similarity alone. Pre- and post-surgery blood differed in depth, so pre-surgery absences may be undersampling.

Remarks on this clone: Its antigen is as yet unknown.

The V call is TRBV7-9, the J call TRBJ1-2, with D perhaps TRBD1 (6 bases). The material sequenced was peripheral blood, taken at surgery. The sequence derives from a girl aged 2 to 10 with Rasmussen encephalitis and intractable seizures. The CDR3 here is CASSLEARGDYGYTF. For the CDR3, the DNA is TGTGCCAGCAGCTTAGAGGCAAGGGGGGACTATGGCTACACCTTC.